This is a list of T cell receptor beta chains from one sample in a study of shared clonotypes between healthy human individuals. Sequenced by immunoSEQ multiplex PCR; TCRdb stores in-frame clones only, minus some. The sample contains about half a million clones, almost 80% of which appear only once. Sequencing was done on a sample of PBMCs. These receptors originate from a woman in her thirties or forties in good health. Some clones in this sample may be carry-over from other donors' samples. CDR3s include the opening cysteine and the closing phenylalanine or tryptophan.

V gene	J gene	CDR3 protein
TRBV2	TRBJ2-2	CAIRDLNTGELFF
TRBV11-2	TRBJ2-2	CASSVGRGTGELFF
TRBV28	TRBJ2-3	CASSPSTQYF
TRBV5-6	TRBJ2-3	CASSLGAGRTDTQYF
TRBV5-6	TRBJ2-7	CASSLGTVTYEQYF
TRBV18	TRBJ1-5	CASSPSGGSGNQPQHF
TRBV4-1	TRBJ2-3	CASSQGAGFSSTDTQYF
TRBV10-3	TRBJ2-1	CAISDSGTSHNEQFF
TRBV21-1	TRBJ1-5	CASSSRRGGGRGQPQHF
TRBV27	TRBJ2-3	CASRTVPDTQYF
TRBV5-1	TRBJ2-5	CASSSLREQETQYF
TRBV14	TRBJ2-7	CASSQDRFAGTYEQYF
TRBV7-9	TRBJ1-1	CASSPTYGTGGIRNTEAFF
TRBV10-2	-	CASRLGQGSSYEQYF
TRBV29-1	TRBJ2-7	CSVRGFTGDEQYF
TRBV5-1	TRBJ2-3	CASSRSLGRVGTDTQYF
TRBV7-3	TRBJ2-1	CASRDAGGTWEQFF
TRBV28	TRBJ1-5	CASSLPAGLDQPQHF
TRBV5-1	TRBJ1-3	CASSATGGNTIYF
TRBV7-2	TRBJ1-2	CASSPEANYGYTF
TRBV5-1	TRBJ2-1	CASSLQGLASPYNEQFF
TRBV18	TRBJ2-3	CASSPQQGRLADTQYF
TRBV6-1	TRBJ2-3	CASSSYSTDTQYF
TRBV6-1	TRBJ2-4	CASSEYAGGPNIQYF
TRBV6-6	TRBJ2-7	CASSRAYEQYF
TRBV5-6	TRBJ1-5	CASSLGSQPQHF
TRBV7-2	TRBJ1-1	CASSQGQLGLKGTEAFF
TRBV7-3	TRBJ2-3	CASSFGAGTTDTQYF
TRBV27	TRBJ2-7	CASRAGVDYEQYF
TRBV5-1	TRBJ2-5	CASKRVMQETQYF
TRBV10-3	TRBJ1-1	CAISSVGAEAFF
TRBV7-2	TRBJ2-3	CASSELSGRGADTQYF
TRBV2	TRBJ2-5	CASSDEMEGTQYF
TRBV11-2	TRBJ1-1	CASSSVRGSLVNTEAFF
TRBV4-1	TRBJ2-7	CASSPTFTGTYEQYF
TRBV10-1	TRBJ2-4	CASSDRTTGNIQYF
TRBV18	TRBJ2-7	CASSNRDRYYEQYF
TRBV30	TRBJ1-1	CAWTRQGVTEAFF
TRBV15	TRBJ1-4	CATSRDDRPCIF
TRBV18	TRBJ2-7	CASSPPGTSSSYEQYF
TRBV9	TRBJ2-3	CASSPRGSVADTQYF
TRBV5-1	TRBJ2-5	CASSPDRGRGETQYF
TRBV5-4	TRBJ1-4	CASSPSWGRGEKLFF
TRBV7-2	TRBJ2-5	CASSLEDSETQYF
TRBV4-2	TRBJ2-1	CASSHVTAPNEQFF
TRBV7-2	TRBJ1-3	CASSREGLGGNTIYF
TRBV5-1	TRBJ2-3	CASSPLAGVQDTQYF
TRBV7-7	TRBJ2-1	CASSLIGTGGNEQFF
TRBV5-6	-	CASSPDRLAGDWYEQYF
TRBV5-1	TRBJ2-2	CASSLRNTGELFF
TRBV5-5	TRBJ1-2	CASSPSGAESYGYTF